This T cell receptor (beta chain) derives from a study of vaccination effects on CD4 cells after COVID-19. Study details: All participants had two doses of either the BNT162b2 or mRNA-1273 vaccine.

To note about this clone: Its antigen is not known.

Per the germline V gene, CDR1 is MNHEY and CDR2 is SVGAGI. The CDR3 is made up of 14 amino acids. The V gene end was trimmed by 6 bases and the J gene end by 2 bases; junction bases not matched to a gene: 2. Produced via immunoSEQ multiplex PCR; TCRdb's table is partial and in-frame only. The sample has some 22,000 clones, 73% seen once. Within the ViraFEST assay, antigen-specific CD4+ T cells underwent expansion with viral peptide pools prior to sequencing. Investigators separated out CD4+ T cells once about eleven days of culture had passed. None of the vaccinated had previously contracted SARS-CoV-2, and their nucleocapsid antibodies tested negative. Each well held 1.5 million to 2 million PBMC cultured with 8.5 to 10 ug/ml peptides and roughly 9.7 IU/ml IL-2. Half-medium exchanges with IL-2 medium took place on days 3 and 7.

The specimen was CD4+ T cells from PBMCs cultured with HCoV-NL63 spike peptides, collected before COVID-19 vaccination. The TCR originated in a human donor who received a COVID-19 vaccine. The V call is TRBV6-5, the J call TRBJ2-7; 12 bases match TRBD2. CDR3 in amino acids: CASRRTSGTYEQYF. The CDR3, as DNA: TGTGCCAGCAGACGGACTAGCGGGACCTACGAGCAGTACTTC.